This T cell receptor beta chain was found in a study of T cell changes during pregnancy in multiple sclerosis. V shed 5 bases, J shed 4 bases, and the junction held 9 bases outside the gene matches. CDR1 and CDR2 (germline): SGHVS, FNYEAQ. There are 16 residues in the CDR3. Profiling relied on immunoSEQ multiplex PCR, and the TCRdb table lists in-frame clones only, not all of them. The table has fewer than 45,000 clones, roughly 88% seen once; the top ten hold 9% to 10%. The material sequenced was CD8+ T cells from peripheral blood mononuclear cells, taken in the first trimester of pregnancy. The rearrangement links TRBV7-6 to TRBJ2-1, with 9 nucleotides matching TRBD2. The sequence was obtained from a female donor with multiple sclerosis, enrolled in a pregnancy study. The DNA of the CDR3 is TGTGCCAGCAGCAAAGGGGCGGGGGGGCGATACAATGAGCAGTTCTTC. This sequence encodes CASSKGAGGRYNEQFF.